This T cell receptor beta chain was found in a study of immune cell composition in non-small cell lung cancer (dated by TCRdb to between 2016 and 2019). General notes on the study: Histologic subtype, mainly lung adenocarcinoma or squamous cell carcinoma, was assigned on the basis of H&E together with p63, CK5, Napsin A and TTF-1 immunohistochemistry. TCR-beta sequencing (Adaptive Biotechnologies) was performed on some 37 paired NSCLC tumour and non-adjacent lung specimens plus 26 tumour-only specimens. For supplementary cohort #1, made up of roughly 10 lung adenocarcinoma cases, paired tumour/lung TCR-beta sequencing was done and TIL populations were generated so that tumour reactivity could be assessed. A handful of tumour specimens with TCR-beta data were of rare histological subtypes and were excluded from the subtype comparisons.

Turning to this clone: Its antigen has not been determined. Base qualities are not provided; no much larger clone lies one nucleotide away.

A two-step multiplex PCR amplified TCR-beta CDR3 regions from genomic DNA, and the second step of the PCR added Illumina-compatible adaptors. As a commercial immunoSEQ service, TCR-beta immunosequencing was carried out on an Illumina platform. From the authors' description of their analysis: Two measures summarised the repertoires: productive clonality, and Top 10 Clones, meaning the percentage of T-cell templates coming from the ten most frequent sequences. Productive clonality ranged from 0 to 1, with 1 indicating a monoclonal population. Tumour-associated clones, identified using log10 scatter plots, were defined as sequences that made up at least 0.1% of tumour T-cell templates and were not found in the matched non-adjacent lung. Student's t-tests were used for two-group comparisons, ANOVA was used for stages, and linear regression was used for relationships, with analyses conducted in GraphPad Prism7 and R. TCRdb provides this immuneACCESS table in a form limited to in-frame rearrangements. Some clones are lacking; in checked studies, under half of them reflect an unresolved V gene, and why the rest are absent is not known. V, J and clone size are those of that table, while D and trimming were read from the DNA. Recorded for this sample are 11,000 or so clones; 50% to 75% of them occurred a single time. More than 15% of the sample rests with the top ten.

Genomic DNA was isolated with the QIAamp DNA kit from frozen aliquots of single-cell suspensions that had not been sorted. Surgically resected non-small cell lung cancer tissue was used for the tumour samples. Tissues arrived within 2 hours of resection and were immediately processed into single-cell suspensions. Tissue was mechanically dissociated and enzymatically digested with DNase I, collagenase I and hyaluronidase for about 30 minutes at 37 °C, then filtered and RBC-lysed. The germline V gene (reference sequence) supplies CDR1 SGHNT and CDR2 YYREEE. V lost 3 bases and J lost 2 bases, and the count of bases not matched to a germline gene is 7. Including cysteine and phenylalanine, the CDR3 has 16 amino acids. CDR3 DNA is the only sequence kept; it has 48 bases, read in frame from the first base. Findings and caveats that apply to the study as a whole: Smoking pack-years did not significantly correlate with tumour TCR-beta clonality. Lung squamous cell carcinoma tumours had significantly higher Top 10 clone scores and productive clonality than lung adenocarcinoma tumours. Only around ten cases were included in the reactivity cohort, and sequence sharing between tumour-reactive clones and the dominant in vivo tumour-associated clones was not shown. Nearly half of NSCLC cases had tumour-associated clones >0.5%, found in 25% to 35% of adenocarcinomas compared with around 68% of squamous carcinomas. In around ten adenocarcinoma cases, a strong correlation was found between maximal tumour-associated clone frequency and TIL tumour reactivity, whereas no such correlation was found between overall clonality and TIL tumour reactivity.

The clonotype was recovered from a human donor with non-small cell lung cancer. This chain joins TRBV5-4 to TRBJ2-7, and 11 bases in between align with TRBD2. The sample was lung tumor tissue. The encoded CDR3 is CASSSPSGRIAYEQYF. The sequenced DNA is TGTGCCAGCAGCTCCCCTAGCGGGAGGATCGCCTACGAGCAGTACTTC.